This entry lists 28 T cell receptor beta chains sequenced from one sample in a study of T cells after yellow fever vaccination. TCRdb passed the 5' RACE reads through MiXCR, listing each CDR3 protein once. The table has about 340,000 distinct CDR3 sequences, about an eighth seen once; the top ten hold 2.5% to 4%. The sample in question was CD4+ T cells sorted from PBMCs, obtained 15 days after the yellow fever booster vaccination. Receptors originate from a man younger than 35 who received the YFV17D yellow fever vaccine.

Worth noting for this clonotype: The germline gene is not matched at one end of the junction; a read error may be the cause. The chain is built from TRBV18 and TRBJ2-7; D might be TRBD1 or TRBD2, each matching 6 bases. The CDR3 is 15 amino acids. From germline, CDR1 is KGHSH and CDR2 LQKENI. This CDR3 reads CASSPLSGARNEQYF. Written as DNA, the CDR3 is TGTGCCAGCTCCCCACTTTCGGGGGCGCGGAACGAGCAGTACTTC. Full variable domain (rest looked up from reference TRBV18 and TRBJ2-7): NAGVMQNPRHLVRRRGQEARLRCSPMKGHSHVYWYRQLPEEGLKFMVYLQKENIIDESGMPKERFSAEFPKEGPSILRIQQVVRGDSAAYFCASSPLSGARNEQYFGPGTRLTVT.

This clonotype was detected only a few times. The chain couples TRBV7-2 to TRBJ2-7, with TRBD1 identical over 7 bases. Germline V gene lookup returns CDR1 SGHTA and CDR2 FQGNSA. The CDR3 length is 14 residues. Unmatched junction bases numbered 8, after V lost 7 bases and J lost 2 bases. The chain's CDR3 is CASKTGLAAYEQYF. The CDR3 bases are TGTGCCAGCAAGACAGGGTTAGCTGCCTACGAGCAGTACTTC.

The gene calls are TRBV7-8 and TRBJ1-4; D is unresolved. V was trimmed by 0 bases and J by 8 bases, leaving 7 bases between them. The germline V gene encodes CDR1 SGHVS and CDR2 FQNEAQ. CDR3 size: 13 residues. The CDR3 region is CASSLASSEKLFF. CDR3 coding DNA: TGTGCCAGCAGCTTAGCGAGTAGCGAAAAACTGTTTTTT.

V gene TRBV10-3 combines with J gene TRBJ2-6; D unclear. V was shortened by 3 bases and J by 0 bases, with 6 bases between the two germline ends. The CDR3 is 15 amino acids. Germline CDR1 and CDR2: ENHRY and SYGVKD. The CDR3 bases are TGTGCCATCAGTGACCGGAACTCTGGGGCCAACGTCCTGACTTTC. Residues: CAISDRNSGANVLTF.

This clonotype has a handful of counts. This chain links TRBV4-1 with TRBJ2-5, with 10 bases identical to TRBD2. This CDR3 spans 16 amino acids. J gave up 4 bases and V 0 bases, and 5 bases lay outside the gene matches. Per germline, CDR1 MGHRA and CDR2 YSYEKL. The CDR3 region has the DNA TGCGCCAGCAGCCAAGATCGAGCGGGGGGGGTAGAGACCCAGTACTTC. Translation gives CASSQDRAGGVETQYF.

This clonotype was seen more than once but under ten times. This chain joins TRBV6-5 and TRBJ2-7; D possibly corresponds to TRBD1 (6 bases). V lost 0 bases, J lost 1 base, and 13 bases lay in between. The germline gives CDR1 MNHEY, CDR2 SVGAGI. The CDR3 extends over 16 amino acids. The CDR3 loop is CASSYSSSRGSYEQYF. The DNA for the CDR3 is TGTGCCAGCAGTTACTCGTCTTCGAGGGGGTCCTACGAGCAGTACTTC.

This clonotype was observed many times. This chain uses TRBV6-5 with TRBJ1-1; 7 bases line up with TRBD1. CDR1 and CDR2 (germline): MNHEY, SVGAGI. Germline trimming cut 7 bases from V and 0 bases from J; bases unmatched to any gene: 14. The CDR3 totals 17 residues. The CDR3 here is CASISIGGGGVNTEAFF. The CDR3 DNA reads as TGTGCCAGCATCAGTATAGGGGGCGGAGGGGTGAACACTGAAGCTTTCTTT.

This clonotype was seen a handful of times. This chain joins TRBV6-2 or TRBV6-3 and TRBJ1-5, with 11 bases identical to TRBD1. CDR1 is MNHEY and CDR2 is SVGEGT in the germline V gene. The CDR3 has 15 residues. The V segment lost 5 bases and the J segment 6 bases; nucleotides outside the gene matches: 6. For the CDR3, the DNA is TGTGCCAGCAGTCGACCGGGACAGGGGGGTCAGCCCCAGCATTTT. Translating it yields CASSRPGQGGQPQHF.

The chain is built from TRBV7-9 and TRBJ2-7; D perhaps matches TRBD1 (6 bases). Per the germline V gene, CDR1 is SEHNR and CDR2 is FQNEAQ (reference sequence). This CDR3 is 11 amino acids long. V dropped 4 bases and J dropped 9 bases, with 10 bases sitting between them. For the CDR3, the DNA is TGTGCCAGCAGCTCCCGAGGGGGGCAGTACTTC. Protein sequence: CASSSRGGQYF.

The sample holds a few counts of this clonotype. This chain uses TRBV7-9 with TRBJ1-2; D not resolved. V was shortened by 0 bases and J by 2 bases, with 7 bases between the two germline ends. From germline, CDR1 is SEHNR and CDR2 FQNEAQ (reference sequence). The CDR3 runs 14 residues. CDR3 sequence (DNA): TGTGCCAGCAGCTTAGCCGGGCCCAACTATGGCTACACCTTC. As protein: CASSLAGPNYGYTF.

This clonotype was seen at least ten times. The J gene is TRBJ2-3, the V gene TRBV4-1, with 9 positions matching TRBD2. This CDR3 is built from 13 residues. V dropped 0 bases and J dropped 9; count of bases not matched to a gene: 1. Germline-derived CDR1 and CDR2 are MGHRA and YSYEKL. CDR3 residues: CASSQELAGTQYF. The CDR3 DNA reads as TGCGCCAGCAGCCAAGAGCTAGCGGGGACGCAGTATTTT.

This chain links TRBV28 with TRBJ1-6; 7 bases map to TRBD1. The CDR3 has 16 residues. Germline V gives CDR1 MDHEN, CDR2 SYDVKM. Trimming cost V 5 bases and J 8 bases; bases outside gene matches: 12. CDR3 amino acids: CASSPTGNRNDSPLHF. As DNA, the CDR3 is TGTGCCAGCAGTCCGACAGGGAACCGGAACGATTCACCCCTCCACTTT. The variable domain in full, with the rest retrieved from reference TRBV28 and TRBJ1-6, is DVKVTQSSRYLVKRTGEKVFLECVQDMDHENMFWYRQDPGLGLRLIYFSYDVKMKEKGDIPEGYSVSREKKERFSLILESASTNQTSMYLCASSPTGNRNDSPLHFGNGTRLTVT.

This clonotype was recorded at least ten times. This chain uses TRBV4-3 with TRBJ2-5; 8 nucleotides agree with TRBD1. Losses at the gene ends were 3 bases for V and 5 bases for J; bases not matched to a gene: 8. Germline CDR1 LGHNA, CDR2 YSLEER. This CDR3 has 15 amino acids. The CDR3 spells CASSQVTGARETQYF. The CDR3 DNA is TGCGCCAGCAGCCAGGTGACAGGGGCAAGGGAGACCCAGTACTTC.

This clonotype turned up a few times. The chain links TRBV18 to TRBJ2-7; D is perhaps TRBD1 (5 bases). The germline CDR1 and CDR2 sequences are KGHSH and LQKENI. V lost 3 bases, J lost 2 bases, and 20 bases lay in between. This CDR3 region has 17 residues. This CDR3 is CASSPGQSRVEAYEQYF. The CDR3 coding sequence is TGTGCCAGCTCACCGGGGCAGAGCAGGGTCGAGGCCTACGAGCAGTACTTC.

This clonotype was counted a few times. CDR3 protein: CASSPTGGDSPLHF. As DNA, the CDR3 is TGTGCCAGCTCACCTACAGGGGGTGATTCACCCCTCCACTTT. The genes are TRBV18 and TRBJ1-6; 8 bases agree with TRBD1. This CDR3 has 14 amino acids. From germline, CDR1 is KGHSH and CDR2 LQKENI. The J segment lost 8 bases and the V segment lost 3 bases, leaving 3 bases of the junction unmatched.

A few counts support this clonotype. The CDR3 loop is CSVQGAHNSPLHF. CDR3 sequence (DNA): TGCAGCGTACAGGGAGCTCATAATTCACCCCTCCACTTT. V usage is TRBV20-1 and J usage is TRBJ1-6; D may be TRBD1 (6 bases). Germline-derived CDR1 and CDR2 are DFQATT and SNEGSKA (reference sequence). CDR3 length: 13 residues.

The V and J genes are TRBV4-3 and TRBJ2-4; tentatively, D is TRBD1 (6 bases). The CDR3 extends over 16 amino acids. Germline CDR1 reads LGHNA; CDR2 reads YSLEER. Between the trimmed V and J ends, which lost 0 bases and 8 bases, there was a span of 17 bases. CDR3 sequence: CASSQEVLAGADIQYF. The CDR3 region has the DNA TGCGCCAGCAGCCAAGAAGTGTTGGCAGGGGCTGACATTCAGTACTTC.

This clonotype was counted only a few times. As DNA, the CDR3 is TGTGCCACCAGCAGAGATCAAGGCTACGAGCAGTACTTC. Its protein product is CATSRDQGYEQYF. The chain joins TRBV15 to TRBJ2-7; no firm D call. Trimming removed 0 bases from V and 3 bases from J, with 6 bases in between. This CDR3 comprises 13 residues. Germline V CDR1 and CDR2: LNHNV, YYDKDF (reference sequence).

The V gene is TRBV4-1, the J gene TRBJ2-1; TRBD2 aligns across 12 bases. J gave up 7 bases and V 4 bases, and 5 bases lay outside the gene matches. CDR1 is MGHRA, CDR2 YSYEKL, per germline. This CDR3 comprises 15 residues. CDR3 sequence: CASSRPSGGANEQFF. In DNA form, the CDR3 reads TGCGCCAGCAGCCGACCTAGCGGGGGGGCAAATGAGCAGTTCTTC.

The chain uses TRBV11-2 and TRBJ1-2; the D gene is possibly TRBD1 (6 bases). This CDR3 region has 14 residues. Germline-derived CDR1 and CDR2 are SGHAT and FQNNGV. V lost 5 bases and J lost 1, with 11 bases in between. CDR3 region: CASSPRQVNYGYTF. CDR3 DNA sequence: TGTGCCAGCAGCCCTAGACAGGTTAACTATGGCTACACCTTC.

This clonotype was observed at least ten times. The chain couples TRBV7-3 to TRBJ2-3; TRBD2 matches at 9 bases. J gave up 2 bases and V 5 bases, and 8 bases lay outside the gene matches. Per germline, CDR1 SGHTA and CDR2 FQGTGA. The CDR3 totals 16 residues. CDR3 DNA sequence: TGTGCCAGCAGCCCGCTGGGACTAGCCGACACAGATACGCAGTATTTT. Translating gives CASSPLGLADTDTQYF.

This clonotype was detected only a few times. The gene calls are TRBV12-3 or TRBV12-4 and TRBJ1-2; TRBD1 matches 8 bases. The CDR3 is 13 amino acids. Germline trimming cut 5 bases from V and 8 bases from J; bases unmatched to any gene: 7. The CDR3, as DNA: TGTGCCAGCAGTCGCTTAGACAGGGGCGGCTACACCTTC. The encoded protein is CASSRLDRGGYTF.

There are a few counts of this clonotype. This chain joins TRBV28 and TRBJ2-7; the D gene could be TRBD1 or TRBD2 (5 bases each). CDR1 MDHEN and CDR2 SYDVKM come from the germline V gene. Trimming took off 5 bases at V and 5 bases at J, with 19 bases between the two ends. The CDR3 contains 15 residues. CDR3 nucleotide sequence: TGTGCCAGCAGTCATGAGGGGATGACGGAAAACGAGCAGTACGTC. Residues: CASSHEGMTENEQYV.

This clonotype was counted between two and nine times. CDR3 residues: CASSFLLGTEAYEQYV. CDR3 coding DNA: TGTGCCAGCAGTTTCCTCTTGGGGACAGAGGCCTACGAGCAGTACGTC. This chain connects TRBV27 to TRBJ2-7; 7 bases are a match to TRBD1. The CDR3 has 16 amino acids. The germline V gene encodes CDR1 MNHEY and CDR2 SMNVEV (reference sequence). Unmatched junction bases numbered 10, after V lost 3 bases and J lost 2 bases.

CDR3 residues: CASSYLGMTTDTQYF. For the CDR3, the DNA is TGTGCCAGCAGTTACCTCGGGATGACCACAGATACGCAGTATTTT. The V and J genes are TRBV6-6 and TRBJ2-3, with D tentatively TRBD2 (5 bases). Germline CDR1 and CDR2: MNHNY and SVGAGI (reference sequence). V shed 2 bases and J shed 2 bases, with 11 bases lying between them. The CDR3 spans 15 residues.

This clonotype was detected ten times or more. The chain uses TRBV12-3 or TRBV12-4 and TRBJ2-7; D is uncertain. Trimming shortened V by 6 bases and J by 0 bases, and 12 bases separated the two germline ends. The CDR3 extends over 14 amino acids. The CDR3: CASRSTWGSYEQYF. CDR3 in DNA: TGTGCCAGCAGGTCGACCTGGGGCTCCTACGAGCAGTACTTC.

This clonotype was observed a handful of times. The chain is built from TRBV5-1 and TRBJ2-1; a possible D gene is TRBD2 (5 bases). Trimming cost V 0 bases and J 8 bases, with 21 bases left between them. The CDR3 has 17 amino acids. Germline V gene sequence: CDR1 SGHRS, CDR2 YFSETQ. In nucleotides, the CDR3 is TGCGCCAGCAGCTTGGCCGAAATTCAACTAGGGCTTTATGAGCAGTTCTTC. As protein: CASSLAEIQLGLYEQFF.

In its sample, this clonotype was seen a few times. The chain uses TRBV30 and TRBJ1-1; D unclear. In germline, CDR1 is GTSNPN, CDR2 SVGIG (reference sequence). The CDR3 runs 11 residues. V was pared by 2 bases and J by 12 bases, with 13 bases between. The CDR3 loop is CAWSLPGTPFF. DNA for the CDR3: TGTGCCTGGAGTCTCCCAGGTACCCCTTTCTTT.